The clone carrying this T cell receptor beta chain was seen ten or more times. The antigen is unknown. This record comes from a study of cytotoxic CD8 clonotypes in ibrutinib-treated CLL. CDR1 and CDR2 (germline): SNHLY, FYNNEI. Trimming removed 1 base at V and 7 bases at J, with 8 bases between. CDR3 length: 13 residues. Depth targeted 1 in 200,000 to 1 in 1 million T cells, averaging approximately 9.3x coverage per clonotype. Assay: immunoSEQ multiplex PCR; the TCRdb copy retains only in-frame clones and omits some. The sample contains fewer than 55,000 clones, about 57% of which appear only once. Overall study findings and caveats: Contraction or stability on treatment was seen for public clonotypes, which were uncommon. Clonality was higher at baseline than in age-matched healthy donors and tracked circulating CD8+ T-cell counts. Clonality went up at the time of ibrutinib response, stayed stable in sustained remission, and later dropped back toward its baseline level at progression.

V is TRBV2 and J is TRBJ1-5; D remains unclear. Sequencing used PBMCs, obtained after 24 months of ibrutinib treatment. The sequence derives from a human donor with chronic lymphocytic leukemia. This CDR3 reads CASSEGLWQPQHF. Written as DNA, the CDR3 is TGTGCCAGCAGTGAAGGTCTGTGGCAGCCCCAGCATTTT.